This T cell receptor beta chain comes out of a study of cytomegalovirus exposure and HLA in healthy donors. Study context: A prior analysis found 90 million to 120 million unique TCR beta sequences from approximately 190 million T cells.

Comments on this clone: The antigen is not known.

The PCR ran on 60 Vbeta and 13 Jbeta primers. Clones were sequenced by immunoSEQ multiplex PCR, and TCRdb holds only the in-frame ones, with some missing. The sample has over 200,000 clones; 82% are singletons. Study-level findings and limits: For cytomegalovirus status, the classifier reportedly gave diagnoses with high specificity and sensitivity. There were fewer than 200 TCR beta chains listed as cytomegalovirus-associated. Later, TCR association rates were found to vary by HLA locus, highest for DRB1 and lowest for HLA-C.

This CDR3 spans 14 amino acids. V shed 6 bases and J 8 bases; nucleotides not matched to a gene: 12. CDR1 is MNHNS, CDR2 SASEGT, per germline. The sample was PBMCs. This chain links TRBV6-1 with TRBJ1-2, with TRBD1 identical over 7 bases. The receptor comes from a woman between 40 and 50 years old in good health and CMV-seropositive. The CDR3 nucleotides are TGTGCCAGCAGACCCGACAGGGACGCAGGGGGCTACACCTTC. Translating gives CASRPDRDAGGYTF.